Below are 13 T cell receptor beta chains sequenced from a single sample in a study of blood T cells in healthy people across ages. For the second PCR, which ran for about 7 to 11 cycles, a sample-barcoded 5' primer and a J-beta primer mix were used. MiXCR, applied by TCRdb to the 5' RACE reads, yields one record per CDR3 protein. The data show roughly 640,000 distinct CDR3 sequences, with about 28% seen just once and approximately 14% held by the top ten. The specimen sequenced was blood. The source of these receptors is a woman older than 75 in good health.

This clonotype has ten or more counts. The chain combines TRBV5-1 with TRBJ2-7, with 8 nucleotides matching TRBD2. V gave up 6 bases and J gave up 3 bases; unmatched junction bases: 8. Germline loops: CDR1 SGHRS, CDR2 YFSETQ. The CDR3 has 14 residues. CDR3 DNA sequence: TGCGCCAGCACCCCTTCGGGGGGGAACTACGAGCAGTACTTC. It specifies CASTPSGGNYEQYF.

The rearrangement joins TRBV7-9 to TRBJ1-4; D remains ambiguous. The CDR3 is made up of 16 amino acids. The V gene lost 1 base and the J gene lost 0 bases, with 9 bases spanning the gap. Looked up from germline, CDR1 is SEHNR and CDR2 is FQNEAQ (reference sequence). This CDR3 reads CASSLVTDATNEKLFF. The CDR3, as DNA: TGTGCCAGCAGCTTAGTCACAGATGCAACTAATGAAAAACTGTTTTTT.

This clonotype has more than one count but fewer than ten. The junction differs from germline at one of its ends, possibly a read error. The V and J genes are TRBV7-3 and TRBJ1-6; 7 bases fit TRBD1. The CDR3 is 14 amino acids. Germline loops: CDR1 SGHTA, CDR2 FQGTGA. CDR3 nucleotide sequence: TGTGCCGGCAGCGAGGGGGCCGAAAATTCACCCCTCCACTTT. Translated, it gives CAGSEGAENSPLHF.

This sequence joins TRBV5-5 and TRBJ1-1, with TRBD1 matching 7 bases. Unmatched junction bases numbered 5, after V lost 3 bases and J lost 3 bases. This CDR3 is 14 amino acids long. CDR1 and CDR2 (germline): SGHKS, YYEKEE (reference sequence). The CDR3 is CASSSRDSYTEAFF. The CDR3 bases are TGTGCCAGCAGCTCCCGGGACAGCTACACTGAAGCTTTCTTT.

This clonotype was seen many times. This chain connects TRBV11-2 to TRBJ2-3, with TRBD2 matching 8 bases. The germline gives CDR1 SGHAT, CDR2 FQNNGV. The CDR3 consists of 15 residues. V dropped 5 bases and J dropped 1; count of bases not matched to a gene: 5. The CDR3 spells CASSDRREGTDTQYF. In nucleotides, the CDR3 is TGTGCCAGCAGCGATCGGCGGGAGGGCACAGATACGCAGTATTTT.

The CDR3 sequence: CASSVASSGRPDTQYF. The CDR3, as DNA: TGTGCCAGCAGCGTAGCCAGTAGCGGGAGACCAGATACGCAGTATTTT. J is TRBJ2-3 and V is TRBV9, with 9 bases lining up with TRBD2. The germline gives CDR1 SGDLS, CDR2 YYNGEE. The CDR3 is 16 residues long. With 0 bases clipped from V and 4 bases from J, the junction kept 6 bases outside the gene matches.

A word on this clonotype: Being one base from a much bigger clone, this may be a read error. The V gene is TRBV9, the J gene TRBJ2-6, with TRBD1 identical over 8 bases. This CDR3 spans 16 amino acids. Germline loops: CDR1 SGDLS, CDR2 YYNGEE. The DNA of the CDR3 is TGTGCCGGCAGCGCCCAGGGGGCATCTGGGGCCAACGTCCTGACTTTC. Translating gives CAGSAQGASGANVLTF.

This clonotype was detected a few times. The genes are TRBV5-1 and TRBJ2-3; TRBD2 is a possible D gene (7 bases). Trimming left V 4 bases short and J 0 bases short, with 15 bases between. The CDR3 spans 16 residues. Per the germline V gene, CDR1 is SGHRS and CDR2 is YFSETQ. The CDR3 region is CASSPGAGASTDTQYF. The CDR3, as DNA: TGCGCCAGCAGCCCGGGGGCGGGGGCCAGCACAGATACGCAGTATTTT.

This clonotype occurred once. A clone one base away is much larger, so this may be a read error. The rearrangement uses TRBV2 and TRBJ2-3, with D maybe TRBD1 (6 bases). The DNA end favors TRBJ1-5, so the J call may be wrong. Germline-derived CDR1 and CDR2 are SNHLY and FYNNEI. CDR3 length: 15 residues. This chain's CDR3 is CASNPSGGSTDTQHF. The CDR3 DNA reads TGTGCCAGCAATCCGAGCGGGGGCAGCACAGATACGCAGCATTTT.

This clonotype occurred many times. The CDR3 nucleotides read TGCGCCAGCAGAGGTGGGGGTTCGAGCACTGAAGCTTTCTTT. This codes for CASRGGGSSTEAFF. The genes are TRBV5-1 and TRBJ1-1; perhaps TRBD1 as D (5 bases). Germline V lookup: CDR1 SGHRS, CDR2 YFSETQ. V was shortened by 5 bases and J by 4 bases, with 15 bases between the two germline ends. The CDR3 spans 14 residues.

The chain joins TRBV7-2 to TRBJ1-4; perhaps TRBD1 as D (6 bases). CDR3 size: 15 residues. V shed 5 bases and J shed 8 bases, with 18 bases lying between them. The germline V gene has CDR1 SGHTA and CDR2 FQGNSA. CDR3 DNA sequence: TGTGCCAGCAGCATAGTTTCAGGGGCTGGGGAAAAACTGTTTTTT. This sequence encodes CASSIVSGAGEKLFF.

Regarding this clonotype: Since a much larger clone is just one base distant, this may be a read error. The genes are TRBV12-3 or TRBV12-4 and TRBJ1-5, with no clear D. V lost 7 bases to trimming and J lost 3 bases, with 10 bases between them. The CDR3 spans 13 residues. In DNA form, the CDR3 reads TGTGCCAGCAACAACCAGTACAATCAGCCCCAGCATTTT. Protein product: CASNNQYNQPQHF.

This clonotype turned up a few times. DNA for the CDR3: TGTGCCAGCAGCTTAGTGGGCTTTAGTGAAGCTTTCTTT. The encoded protein is CASSLVGFSEAFF. The chain recombines TRBV7-2 with TRBJ1-1, with unresolved D. Deletions cut 1 base from V and 7 bases from J, with 10 bases between. This CDR3 comprises 13 residues. Germline V gene sequence: CDR1 SGHTA, CDR2 FQGNSA.